This entry lists 16 T cell receptor beta chains sequenced from one sample in a study of OX40 agonist ivuxolimab in advanced cancers. Produced via immunoSEQ multiplex PCR; TCRdb's table is partial and in-frame only. Of tens of thousands of clones listed, roughly 85% are singletons. Sample: CD4+ or CD8+ T cells sorted from blood, taken in a trial of the OX40 agonist ivuxolimab. These receptors were obtained from an adult with an advanced solid tumor such as melanoma, head and neck, liver or kidney cancer.

This clone has a single count. This chain joins TRBV6-4 and TRBJ2-1; TRBD2 aligns across 10 bases. Germline V gene lookup returns CDR1 MRHNA and CDR2 SNTAGT. This CDR3 spans 18 amino acids. V dropped 0 bases and J dropped 2; count of bases not matched to a gene: 7. The CDR3 region has the DNA TGTGCCAGCAGTGACTCGTCACTAGCGGGGCTTGCCTACAATGAGCAGTTCTTC. Translating it yields CASSDSSLAGLAYNEQFF.

This chain connects TRBV30 to TRBJ2-7; TRBD2 matches at 8 bases. Unmatched junction bases numbered 18, after V lost 8 bases and J lost 3 bases. There are 16 residues in the CDR3. Germline CDR1 GTSNPN, CDR2 SVGIG (reference sequence). In nucleotides, the CDR3 is TGTGCCCCATCATCACTACTAGCGGAGCAACTCTACGAGCAGTACTTC. This gives the protein CAPSSLLAEQLYEQYF.

The gene calls are TRBV6-5 and TRBJ2-7; D is possibly TRBD1 (5 bases). The germline CDR1 and CDR2 sequences are MNHEY and SVGAGI. The length of the CDR3 is 15 residues. V lost 0 bases, J lost 2 bases, and 11 bases lay in between. The CDR3 nucleotides read TGTGCCAGCAGTTACTCCCCATCAGGGCCCTACGAGCAGTACTTC. It codes for CASSYSPSGPYEQYF.

The chain employs TRBV5-4 and TRBJ1-3; D remains unclear. V was clipped by 3 bases and J by 0 bases, with 7 bases between them. Germline CDR1 is SGHNT and CDR2 is YYREEE (reference sequence). The CDR3 length is 14 residues. CDR3 protein: CASSSASSGNTIYF. The CDR3 nucleotides read TGTGCCAGCAGCTCGGCGAGCTCTGGAAACACCATATATTTT. The full variable domain, rest sourced from reference TRBV5-4 and TRBJ1-3, is ETGVTQSPTHLIKTRGQQVTLRCSSQSGHNTVSWYQQALGQGPQFIFQYYREEENGRGNFPPRFSGLQFPNYSSELNVNALELDDSALYLCASSSASSGNTIYFGEGSWLTVV.

This clone was seen a single time. It is unclear where the CDR3 begins or ends on the DNA, so no DNA is shown, and the CDR3 is as TCRdb lists it. This chain joins TRBV19 and TRBJ2-1; the table's D call of TRBD1 was not tested on the DNA. Germline CDR1 is LNHDA and CDR2 is SQIVND (reference sequence). The CDR3 contains 14 residues when both ends are counted. CDR3: CASTSGHPPNEQFF.

The chain combines TRBV4-1 with TRBJ2-7; 7 bases line up with TRBD2. This CDR3 comprises 17 residues. Trimming at V came to 4 bases and at J to 4 bases, leaving 16 bases not matched to a gene. Germline V CDR1 and CDR2: MGHRA, YSYEKL. The CDR3 loop reads CASSRGIGGVGPYEQYV. For the CDR3, the DNA is TGCGCCAGCAGCCGCGGTATTGGGGGGGTGGGTCCTTACGAGCAGTACGTC.

This chain connects TRBV28 to TRBJ2-1; D perhaps matches TRBD2 (5 bases). Germline loops: CDR1 MDHEN, CDR2 SYDVKM. Trimming removed 9 bases at V and 3 bases at J, with 24 bases between. The CDR3 spans 17 residues. The CDR3 loop is CASQPPHGNINYNEQFF. The CDR3 region has the DNA TGTGCCAGTCAACCTCCTCACGGGAACATAAACTACAATGAGCAGTTCTTC.

The V call is TRBV2, the J call TRBJ2-7; D remains ambiguous. Trimming shortened V by 2 bases and J by 4 bases, and 3 bases separated the two germline ends. Germline CDR1 and CDR2: SNHLY and FYNNEI. CDR3 length: 11 amino acids. CDR3 coding DNA: TGTGCCAGCAGTGAACCGTACGAGCAGTACGTC. Translating gives CASSEPYEQYV.

This chain uses TRBV21-1 with TRBJ2-7; the DNA was not compared with TRBD1, the D call given in the table. TRBV21-1 is flagged as a pseudogene. The CDR3 is made up of 10 amino acids. The CDR3 sequence: CASHQGKQYF. The CDR3 coding sequence is TGTGCCAGCCACCAGGGTAAGCAGTACTTC.

This chain joins TRBV5-1 and TRBJ2-5; possible D gene TRBD1, 6 bases. Germline CDR1 is SGHRS and CDR2 is YFSETQ. The V and J ends lost 0 bases and 1 base respectively, with 10 bases between them. The CDR3 totals 15 residues. The CDR3 here is CASSLAGQLQETQYF. DNA for the CDR3: TGCGCCAGCAGCTTGGCAGGACAGCTCCAAGAGACCCAGTACTTC.

The genes are TRBV29-1 and TRBJ1-5; no reliable D call. Trimming took off 4 bases at V and 0 bases at J, with 7 bases between the two ends. Germline V gene data show CDR1 as SQVTM and CDR2 as ANQGSEA. The CDR3 covers 13 residues. The CDR3 sequence: CSVGRGSNQPQHF. CDR3 sequence (DNA): TGCAGCGTTGGGCGTGGTAGCAATCAGCCCCAGCATTTT.

The J gene is TRBJ2-7, the V gene TRBV29-1; 7 bases are a match to TRBD1. The CDR3 is 13 residues long. Per germline, CDR1 SQVTM and CDR2 ANQGSEA. Trimming at V came to 6 bases and at J to 2 bases, leaving 7 bases not matched to a gene. CDR3 coding DNA: TGCAGCGTGCCGGGACAGAGACCCTACGAGCAGTACTTC. Translated, it gives CSVPGQRPYEQYF.

The chain uses TRBV27 and TRBJ2-7; D is unresolved. Per germline, CDR1 MNHEY and CDR2 SMNVEV (reference sequence). This CDR3 is built from 13 residues. Between the trimmed V and J ends, which lost 2 bases and 4 bases, there was a span of 9 bases. The CDR3 nucleotides are TGTGCCAGCAGTTTAGGGGTTCGGTACGAGCAGTACTTC. Amino acid sequence: CASSLGVRYEQYF.

The chain uses TRBV27 and TRBJ2-3; D gene uncertain. The germline V and J ends were trimmed by 3 bases and 4 bases, with 11 bases remaining between them. CDR3 length: 14 amino acids. Per the germline V gene, CDR1 is MNHEY and CDR2 is SMNVEV (reference sequence). This chain's CDR3 is CASSFRATPDTQYF. CDR3 nucleotides: TGTGCCAGCAGTTTCCGAGCGACTCCAGATACGCAGTATTTT.

The chain joins TRBV5-1 to TRBJ2-5, with D perhaps TRBD1 or TRBD2 (6 bases each). The V end lost 3 bases, the J end lost 5 bases, and 14 bases lay between the germline ends. This CDR3 has 14 residues. The germline CDR1 and CDR2 sequences are SGHRS and YFSETQ. The CDR3 DNA is TGCGCCAGCAGCTCCGGGGGCACAGGGGAGACCCAGTACTTC. Protein sequence: CASSSGGTGETQYF.

This chain connects TRBV10-1 to TRBJ2-2; 8 positions match TRBD2. J was trimmed by 4 bases and V by 0 bases; bases with no gene match: 7. Germline-derived CDR1 and CDR2 are WNHNN and SYGVQD (reference sequence). CDR3 length: 17 residues. The CDR3 nucleotides read TGCGCCAGCAGTGAGTCAGGCCTAGCGGGTGGCACCGGGGAGCTGTTTTTT. Translation: CASSESGLAGGTGELFF.